This T cell receptor beta chain was retrieved from a study of T cells in Graves' hyperthyroidism and ophthalmopathy. About this clonotype itself: What it recognizes is unknown.

The CDR3 runs 14 residues. Germline CDR1 is SEHNR and CDR2 is FQNEAQ (reference sequence). The ends lost 5 bases at V and 8 bases at J; junction bases unmatched: 3. Overall study results and limits: The model foresaw ophthalmopathy a median roughly 6 months prior to onset.

Amplified TCR beta CDR3 regions derived from RNA transcripts. Carried out on the TCR CDR3, a first-round RT-PCR used the HTBI primer set. One entry per CDR3 protein results from TCRdb running MiXCR on the multiplex PCR reads. The sample has 130,000 or so distinct CDR3 sequences; approximately 20% are singletons. The V call is TRBV7-9, the J call TRBJ1-4, with 12 bases fitting TRBD1. The receptor was derived from a woman in her 50s with Graves' hyperthyroidism that later progressed to Graves' ophthalmopathy. Sequenced material: blood. Here the CDR3 DNA reads TGTGCCAGCAGCCTCGGGACAGGGGGCGAAAAACTGTTTTTT. Amino acids: CASSLGTGGEKLFF.